The TCR beta chain described here comes from a study of T cells in Graves' hyperthyroidism and ophthalmopathy. Study findings and constraints: Median prediction lead before ophthalmopathy onset was 5 to 7.5 months with the model.

Disease lasting under 3 months, a NOSPECS grade of at least 4, and a Clinical Activity Score of at least 3 were features of the ophthalmopathy patients. Out of 8.5 to 10 ml of fresh peripheral blood came the PBMCs. RNA transcripts served as the template for amplifying TCR beta CDR3 regions. RT-PCR in the first round (using the HTBI primer set) targeted the TCR CDR3. TCRdb ran MiXCR on the multiplex PCR reads and lists one entry per CDR3 protein. The sample consists of around 620,000 distinct CDR3 sequences, approximately 15% of them appearing once. The ends were cut back, 0 bases at V and 5 bases at J, with 14 bases in the middle. CDR1 is SGHDT and CDR2 is YYEEEE in the germline V gene. The CDR3 extends over 15 amino acids. This clonotype appeared many times. Its antigen remains unidentified.

The chain joins TRBV5-6 to TRBJ2-5, with D maybe TRBD2 (5 bases). The material sequenced was blood. This clonotype was sampled from a woman in her late teens or twenties with Graves' ophthalmopathy. The CDR3 reads CASSLGRGLGETQYF. DNA of the CDR3: TGTGCCAGCAGCTTGGGACGAGGGCTGGGGGAGACCCAGTACTTC. The full variable domain, rest sourced from reference TRBV5-6 and TRBJ2-5, is DAGVTQSPTHLIKTRGQQVTLRCSPKSGHDTVSWYQQALGQGPQFIFQYYEEEERQRGNFPDRFSGHQFPNYSSELNVNALLLGDSALYLCASSLGRGLGETQYFGPGTRLLVL.